Detailed here is one T cell receptor (beta chain). Germline values: CDR1 SGHNT, CDR2 YYREEE (reference sequence). This CDR3 contains 15 residues. This entry comes from a study of cytomegalovirus exposure and HLA in healthy donors. It was with 60 Vbeta and 13 Jbeta primers that the PCR ran. Here immunoSEQ multiplex PCR was the method, and the copy in TCRdb shows in-frame clones only, minus some. The repertoire holds under 200,000 clones, with approximately 77% as singletons. J is TRBJ2-5 and V is TRBV5-4; D gene unclear. The J call may be incorrect, as the DNA end agrees better with TRBJ2-7. The clonotype was recovered from a female donor in good health and CMV-seronegative. Sequenced sample: PBMCs. CDR3 bases: TGTGCCAGCAGCTTGAACTCCCCGCCCTCCTACGAGCAGTACTTC. Its protein product is CASSLNSPPSYEQYF.